These T cell receptor beta chains were read from a single sample in a study of blood T cell repertoires in COVID-19. Assay: immunoSEQ multiplex PCR; the TCRdb copy retains only in-frame clones and omits some. The table lists 300,000 to 350,000 clones, roughly nine tenths of them singletons. Sequencing was performed on peripheral blood. All receptors come from a woman younger than 45 with COVID-19, enrolled during active disease. The CDR3 runs from the conserved cysteine through the conserved F or W. A D gene is named only where the DNA matches it firmly. A clone size is listed for some rows: how often the clone was seen (once, few, many), or a class if it is expanded.

>TRBV25-1|TRBJ1-1|many|NA
TGTGCCAGCAGTGATGGGGCCACTGAAGCTTTCTTT
CASSDGATEAFF
>TRBV11-2|TRBJ2-5|NA|NA
TGTGCCAGCAGCTCCTTCCTCAGGGCTCAAGAGACCCAGTACTTC
CASSSFLRAQETQYF
>TRBV10-1|TRBJ2-5|NA|NA
TGCGCCAGCAGTGAGTCTCCGCGGGACTCCGCCCAGTACTTC
CASSESPRDSAQYF
>TRBV18|TRBJ2-1|NA|NA
TGTGCCAGCTCACCATTTATTGAAGAGTACAATGAGCAGTTCTTC
CASSPFIEEYNEQFF
>TRBV27|TRBJ1-5|NA|NA
TGTGCCAGCAGCCCTAACGATAACCGGGCCCAGCATTTT
CASSPNDNRAQHF
>TRBV30|TRBJ1-5|NA|NA
TGTGCCTGGAGTGAGGGGAGGATTAGCAATCAGCCCCAGCATTTT
CAWSEGRISNQPQHF
>TRBV7-9|TRBJ1-3|NA|TRBD1
TGTGCCAGCAGCAGTGAACCGTGGGACAGGGGACGGAGCACCATATATTTT
CASSSEPWDRGRSTIYF
>TRBV4-1|TRBJ2-1|NA|NA
TGCGCCAGCAGCCAAGACGGGAGATGGGATGAGCAGTTCTTC
CASSQDGRWDEQFF
>TRBV18|TRBJ2-1|NA|TRBD2
TGTGCCAGCTCCAGACCCGGGACTAGTTCGAATGAGCAGTTCTTC
CASSRPGTSSNEQFF
>TRBV29-1|TRBJ1-2|NA|TRBD1
TGCAGCGTTGGGGACAGGGGGCATGGCTACACCTTC
CSVGDRGHGYTF
>TRBV11-2|TRBJ2-7|once|NA
TGTGCCAGCAGCTTTGCAGGGGACCTCTACGAGCAGTACTTC
CASSFAGDLYEQYF
>TRBV28|TRBJ2-7|NA|TRBD1
TGTGCCAGCAGTTTGGGTCCCGGGACAGGGGTGTACGAGCAGTACTTC
CASSLGPGTGVYEQYF
>TRBV7-3|TRBJ2-5|NA|NA
TGTGCCAGCAGCTTAATGGCAGGGAAAGTGGAGACCCAGTACTTC
CASSLMAGKVETQYF
>TRBV7-2|TRBJ2-7|few|TRBD2
TGTGCCAGCAGCTTGGGACTAGCCTCCTACGAGCAGTACTTC
CASSLGLASYEQYF
>TRBV29-1|TRBJ2-1|NA|TRBD2
TGCAGCGTCGACACTAGCGGTTTAGGCTTTGAGCAGTTCTTC
CSVDTSGLGFEQFF
>TRBV7-9|TRBJ1-2|NA|TRBD1
TGTGCCAGCAGCCCGGACAGGGTTTGGGGCTACACCTTC
CASSPDRVWGYTF
>TRBV9|TRBJ1-4|NA|NA
TGTGCCAGCAGCGCCCTGGGCCGTTCCCCTCATGAAAAACTGTTTTTT
CASSALGRSPHEKLFF
>TRBV2|TRBJ2-4|NA|TRBD2
TGTGCCAGCAGTGGGACTAGCGCTCAAGACTTAGCCAAAAACATTCAGTACTTC
CASSGTSAQDLAKNIQYF
>TRBV9|TRBJ2-7|once|TRBD1
TGTGCCAGCAGCGTAGGGACAGGGACTTCCTACGAGCAGTACTTC
CASSVGTGTSYEQYF
>TRBV27|TRBJ2-7|NA|TRBD2
TGTGCCAGCAGAACCGGGACTAGCGGGTTCTACGAGCAGTACTTC
CASRTGTSGFYEQYF
>TRBV7-9|TRBJ2-1|NA|NA
TGTGCCAGCAGCCAGGGTGCGGCCTCCACGGGCAATGAGCAGTTCTTC
CASSQGAASTGNEQFF
>TRBV7-6|TRBJ2-7|NA|NA
TGTGCCAGCAGCAGAGGGAAATCCTACGAGCAGTACTTC
CASSRGKSYEQYF
>TRBV28|TRBJ1-6|NA|TRBD1
TGTGCCAGCAGTTTACATCAAGGACAGGGTAATTCACCCCTCCACTTT
CASSLHQGQGNSPLHF
>TRBV30|TRBJ1-1|NA|NA
TGTGCCTGGAGTGTAACAGCGAACACTGAAGCTTTCTTT
CAWSVTANTEAFF
>TRBV27|TRBJ2-5|once|NA
TGTGCCAGCAGTTCGTACATACAAGAGACCCAGTACTTC
CASSSYIQETQYF
>TRBV30|TRBJ1-2|NA|TRBD1
TGTGCCTGGAAAGACAGGGGGCATTATGGCTACACCTTC
CAWKDRGHYGYTF
>TRBV18|TRBJ1-3|NA|TRBD1
TGTGCCAGCTCACCACAACCGGGACAGGGGGCTGGAAACACCATATATTTT
CASSPQPGQGAGNTIYF
>TRBV7-3|TRBJ2-3|once|NA
TGTGCCAGCAGCTTATCGAGCACAGATACGCAGTATTTT
CASSLSSTDTQYF
>TRBV11-2|TRBJ1-2|NA|TRBD1
TGTGCCAGCAGCGTCGACAGGGGGAAAGCGGACGGCTACACCTTC
CASSVDRGKADGYTF
>TRBV6-5|TRBJ2-1|NA|TRBD1
TGTGCCAGCAGTACGGACAGGGGCTCCTACAATGAGCAGTTCTTC
CASSTDRGSYNEQFF
>TRBV5-1|TRBJ1-4|NA|NA
TGCGCCAGCAGCCTATCAGGGTCACTTAATGAAAAACTGTTTTTT
CASSLSGSLNEKLFF
>TRBV29-1|TRBJ2-7|NA|NA
TGCAGCGTTGAAGATGCCAGCTCCTACGAGCAGTACTTC
CSVEDASSYEQYF
>TRBV13|TRBJ2-3|NA|TRBD2
TGTGCCAGCAGCTTGGGGGGGAGAGGTAGCACAGATACGCAGTATTTT
CASSLGGRGSTDTQYF
>TRBV10-1|TRBJ2-1|NA|TRBD2
TGCGCCAGCAGTGGGGATAGCGGGAGGATGAAGTTCTTC
CASSGDSGRMKFF
>TRBV5-1|TRBJ1-4|medium-sized|TRBD1
TGCGCCAGCAGCTGGGGACAGGGAGCTGAAAAACTGTTTTTT
CASSWGQGAEKLFF
>TRBV4-1|TRBJ2-7|NA|TRBD1
TGCGCCAGCAGCCTGACAGGGGAGTTCTACGAGCAGTACTTC
CASSLTGEFYEQYF
>TRBV25-1|TRBJ2-7|once|TRBD1
TGTGCCAGCAGTGAATTATTGACAGGGGGCGCGGGTAGCTACGAGCAGTACTTC
CASSELLTGGAGSYEQYF
>TRBV7-2|TRBJ2-1|NA|TRBD2
TGTGCCAGCAGCTCCCGGGGGACTAGCAACTCCTACAATGAGCAGTTCTTC
CASSSRGTSNSYNEQFF
>TRBV3-1/TRBV3-2|TRBJ1-3|NA|NA
TGTGCCAGCAGCCGAAGGGGTGGGGGAAACACCATATATTTT
CASSRRGGGNTIYF
>TRBV19|TRBJ2-2|NA|NA
TGTGCCAGTGGACAGTGGATAACCGGGGAGCTGTTTTTT
CASGQWITGELFF
>TRBV12-5|TRBJ2-3|NA|NA
TGTGCTAGTGGTTTGCCCCGGACAGATACGCAGTATTTT
CASGLPRTDTQYF
>TRBV5-1|TRBJ2-3|NA|TRBD2
TGCGCCAGCCGTGAAGCTATAGCGGGAGGCACAGATACGCAGTATTTT
CASREAIAGGTDTQYF
>TRBV11-2|TRBJ1-3|NA|NA
TGTGCCAGCAGCTTAGACAGGCTCTCTGGAAACACCATATATTTT
CASSLDRLSGNTIYF
>TRBV5-4|TRBJ1-5|NA|NA
TGTGCCAGCAGCTTGGACATCAATCAGCCCCAGCATTTT
CASSLDINQPQHF
>TRBV5-6|TRBJ1-1|few|NA
TGTGCCAGCAGCGGGGACAAGAACACTGAAGCTTTCTTT
CASSGDKNTEAFF
>TRBV27|TRBJ1-4|NA|NA
TGTGCCAGCAGTTTTCGACAGAACCTTAATGAAAAACTGTTTTTT
CASSFRQNLNEKLFF
>TRBV19|TRBJ1-1|few|TRBD1
TGTGCCAGTAGCACAGGGGATGGATGGACTGAAGCTTTCTTT
CASSTGDGWTEAFF
>TRBV19|TRBJ1-5|NA|NA
TGTGCCAGTAGAAAGGAGGGGACGGCTGGGGGCAATCAGCCCCAGCATTTT
CASRKEGTAGGNQPQHF
>TRBV10-1|TRBJ2-3|NA|NA
TGCGCCAGCAGTGATCCCCAGGACTCGTATACGCAGTATTTT
CASSDPQDSYTQYF
>TRBV6-6|TRBJ1-2|once|TRBD1
TGTGCCAGCAGTTCACACAAAGCCGGGACAGGGAATGGCTACACCTTC
CASSSHKAGTGNGYTF
>TRBV7-2|TRBJ1-1|NA|TRBD1
TGTGCCAGCAGCCTACGGGACAGGGCCAGGGGTGAAGCTTTCTTT
CASSLRDRARGEAFF
>TRBV21-1|TRBJ2-2|NA|NA
TGTGCCGACAGGGGCGGCACCGGGGAGCTGTTTTTT
CADRGGTGELFF
>TRBV6-5|TRBJ2-1|NA|TRBD2
TGTGCCAGCAGTTATAGTCCGGGAGGATTCAATGAGCAGTTCTTC
CASSYSPGGFNEQFF
>TRBV6-1|TRBJ1-1|NA|NA
TGTGCCAGCAGTGAAGAGCCAGGGCGTCCAGGGAACACTGAAGCTTTCTTT
CASSEEPGRPGNTEAFF
>TRBV6-2/TRBV6-3|TRBJ2-7|few|NA
TGTGCCAGCAGTTACTCGGGAGTGGACGCGCAGTACTTC
CASSYSGVDAQYF
>TRBV10-3|TRBJ1-1|NA|NA
TGTGCCATCAGTGTATCGAACCTGGCAGGGTTCACTGAAGCTTTCTTT
CAISVSNLAGFTEAFF
>TRBV18|TRBJ2-7|NA|TRBD1
TGTGCCAGCTCATCTGGACAGGACCGCTACGAGCAGTACTTC
CASSSGQDRYEQYF
>TRBV15|TRBJ1-2|NA|NA
TGTGCCACCAGCAGGGACCCGGGACTAGCTAACTATGGCTACACCTTC
CATSRDPGLANYGYTF
>TRBV9|TRBJ2-1|NA|NA
TGTGCCAGCAGCGGGGTGGGGGACTCTCAGCAGTTCTTC
CASSGVGDSQQFF